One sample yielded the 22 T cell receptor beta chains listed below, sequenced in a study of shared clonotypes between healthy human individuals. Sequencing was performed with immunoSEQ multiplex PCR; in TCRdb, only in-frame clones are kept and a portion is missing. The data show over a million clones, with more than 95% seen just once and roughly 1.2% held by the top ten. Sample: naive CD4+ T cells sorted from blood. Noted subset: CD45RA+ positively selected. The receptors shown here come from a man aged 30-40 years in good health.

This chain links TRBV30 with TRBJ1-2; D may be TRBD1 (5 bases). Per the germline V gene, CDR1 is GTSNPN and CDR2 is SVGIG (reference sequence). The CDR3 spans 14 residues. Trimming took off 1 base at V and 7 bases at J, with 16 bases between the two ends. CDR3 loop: CAWSGQGRAGGYTF. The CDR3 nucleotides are TGTGCCTGGAGTGGTCAGGGACGCGCGGGTGGCTACACCTTC. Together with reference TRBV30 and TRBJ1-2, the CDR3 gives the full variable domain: SQTIHQWPATLVQPVGSPLSLECTVEGTSNPNLYWYRQAAGRGLQLLFYSVGIGQISSEVPQNLSASRPQDRQFILSSKKLLLSDSGFYLCAWSGQGRAGGYTFGSGTRLTVV.

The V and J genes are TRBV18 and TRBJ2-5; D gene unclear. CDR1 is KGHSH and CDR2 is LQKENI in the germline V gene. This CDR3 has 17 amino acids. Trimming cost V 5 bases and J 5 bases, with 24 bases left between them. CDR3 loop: CASSIFLEATARETQYF. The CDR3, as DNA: TGTGCCAGCTCAATCTTTTTGGAAGCGACCGCTCGGGAGACCCAGTACTTC. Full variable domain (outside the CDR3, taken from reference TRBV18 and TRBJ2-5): NAGVMQNPRHLVRRRGQEARLRCSPMKGHSHVYWYRQLPEEGLKFMVYLQKENIIDESGMPKERFSAEFPKEGPSILRIQQVVRGDSAAYFCASSIFLEATARETQYFGPGTRLLVL.

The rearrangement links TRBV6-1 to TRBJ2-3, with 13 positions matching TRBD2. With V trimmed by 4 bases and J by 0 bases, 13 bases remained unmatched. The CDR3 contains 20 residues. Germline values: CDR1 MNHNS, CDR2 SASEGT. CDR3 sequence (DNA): TGTGCCAGCAGTGGGACGGTGGGACTAGCGGGGTACAGAAGCACAGATACGCAGTATTTT. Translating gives CASSGTVGLAGYRSTDTQYF.

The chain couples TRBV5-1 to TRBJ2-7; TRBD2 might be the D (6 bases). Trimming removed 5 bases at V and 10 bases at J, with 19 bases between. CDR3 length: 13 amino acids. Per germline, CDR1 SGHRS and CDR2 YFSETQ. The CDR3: CASSTPGSREQYF. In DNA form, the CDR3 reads TGCGCCAGCAGTACCCCCGGGAGTAGAGAACAGTACTTC.

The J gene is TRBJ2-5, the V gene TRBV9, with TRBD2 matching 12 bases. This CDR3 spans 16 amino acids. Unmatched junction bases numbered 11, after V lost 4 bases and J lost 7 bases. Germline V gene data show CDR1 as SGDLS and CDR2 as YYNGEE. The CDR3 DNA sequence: TGTGCCAGCAGCCCTCCCGGGCTAGCGGGAGGGGGGACCCAGTACTTC. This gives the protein CASSPPGLAGGGTQYF.

The CDR3 here is CASSLVAGHEQFF. The CDR3 DNA reads as TGTGCCAGCAGCTTAGTCGCTGGGCATGAGCAGTTCTTC. V is TRBV7-9 and J is TRBJ2-1; no firm D call. The length of the CDR3 is 13 residues. Germline CDR1 reads SEHNR; CDR2 reads FQNEAQ (reference sequence). V was trimmed by 1 base and J by 8 bases, leaving 9 bases between them.

The CDR3 DNA follows: TGTGCCAGCAGCTGGTGGTCAGATACGCAGTATTTT. Encoded protein: CASSWWSDTQYF. This sequence joins TRBV5-8 and TRBJ2-3; D is ambiguous. The CDR3 totals 12 residues. The germline V gene encodes CDR1 SGHTS and CDR2 YDEGEE. The germline V and J ends were trimmed by 3 bases and 4 bases, with 6 bases remaining between them.

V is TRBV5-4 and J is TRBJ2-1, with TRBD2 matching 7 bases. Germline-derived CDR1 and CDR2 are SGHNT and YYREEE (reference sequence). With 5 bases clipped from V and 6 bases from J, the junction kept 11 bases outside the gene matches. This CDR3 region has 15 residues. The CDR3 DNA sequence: TGTGCCAGCAGTTTTGGCGGGACTAACCCCAATGAGCAGTTCTTC. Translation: CASSFGGTNPNEQFF.

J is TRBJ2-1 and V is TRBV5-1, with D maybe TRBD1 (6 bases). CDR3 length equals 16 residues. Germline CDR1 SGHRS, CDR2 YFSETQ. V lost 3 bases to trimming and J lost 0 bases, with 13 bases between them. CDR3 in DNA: TGCGCCAGCAGCTCCCAGGGGCCTCCCTCCTACAATGAGCAGTTCTTC. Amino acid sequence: CASSSQGPPSYNEQFF.

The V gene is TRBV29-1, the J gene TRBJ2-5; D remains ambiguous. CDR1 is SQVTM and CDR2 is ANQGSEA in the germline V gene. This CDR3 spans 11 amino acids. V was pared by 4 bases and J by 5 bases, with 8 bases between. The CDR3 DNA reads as TGCAGCGTTGCCCCCTCGGAGACCCAGTACTTC. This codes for CSVAPSETQYF.

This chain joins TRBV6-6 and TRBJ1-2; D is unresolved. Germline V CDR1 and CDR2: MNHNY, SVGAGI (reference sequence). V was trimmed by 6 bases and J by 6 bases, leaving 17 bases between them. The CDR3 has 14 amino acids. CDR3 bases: TGTGCCAGCAGGCGCTCCGGGAGTCACGATGGCTACACCTTC. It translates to CASRRSGSHDGYTF.

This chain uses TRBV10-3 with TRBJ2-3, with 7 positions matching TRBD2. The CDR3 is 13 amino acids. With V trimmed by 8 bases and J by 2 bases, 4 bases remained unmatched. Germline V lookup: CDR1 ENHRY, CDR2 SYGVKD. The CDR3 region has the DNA TGTGCCATCCCCCGGGACTACACAGATACGCAGTATTTT. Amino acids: CAIPRDYTDTQYF.

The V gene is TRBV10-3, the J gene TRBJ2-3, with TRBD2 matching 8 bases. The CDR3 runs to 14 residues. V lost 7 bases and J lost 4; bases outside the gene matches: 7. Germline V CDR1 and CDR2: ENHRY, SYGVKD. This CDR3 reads CAITGGGFADTQYF. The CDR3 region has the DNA TGTGCCATCACCGGGGGGGGCTTCGCAGATACGCAGTATTTT.

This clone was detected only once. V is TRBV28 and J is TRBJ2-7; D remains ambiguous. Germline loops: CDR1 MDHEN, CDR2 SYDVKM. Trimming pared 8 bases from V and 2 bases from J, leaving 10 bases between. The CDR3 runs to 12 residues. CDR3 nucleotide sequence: TGTGCCAGCTCCAGCGACACCTACGAGCAGTACTTC. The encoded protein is CASSSDTYEQYF. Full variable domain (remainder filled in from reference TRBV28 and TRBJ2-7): DVKVTQSSRYLVKRTGEKVFLECVQDMDHENMFWYRQDPGLGLRLIYFSYDVKMKEKGDIPEGYSVSREKKERFSLILESASTNQTSMYLCASSSDTYEQYFGPGTRLTVT.

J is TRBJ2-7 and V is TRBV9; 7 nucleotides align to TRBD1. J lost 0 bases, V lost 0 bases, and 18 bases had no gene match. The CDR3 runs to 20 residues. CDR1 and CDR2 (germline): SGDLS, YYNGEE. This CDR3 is CASSVVEGALAQGPSYEQYF. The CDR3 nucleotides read TGTGCCAGCAGCGTAGTTGAAGGGGCCTTGGCACAGGGGCCCTCCTACGAGCAGTACTTC.

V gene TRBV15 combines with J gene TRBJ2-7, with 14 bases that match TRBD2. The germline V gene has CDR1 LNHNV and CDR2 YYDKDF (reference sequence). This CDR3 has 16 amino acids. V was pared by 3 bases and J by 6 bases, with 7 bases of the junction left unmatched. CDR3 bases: TGTGCCACCAGCAGGGGACTAGCGGGAGCCATGGGCGAGCAGTACTTC. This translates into CATSRGLAGAMGEQYF.

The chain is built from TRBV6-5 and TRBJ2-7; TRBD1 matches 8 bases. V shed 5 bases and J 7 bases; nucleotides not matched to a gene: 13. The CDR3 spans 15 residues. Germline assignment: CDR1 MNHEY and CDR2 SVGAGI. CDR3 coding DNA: TGTGCCAGCAGTCCCCGACAGGGGCTTCTGGGGGAGCAGTACTTC. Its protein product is CASSPRQGLLGEQYF.

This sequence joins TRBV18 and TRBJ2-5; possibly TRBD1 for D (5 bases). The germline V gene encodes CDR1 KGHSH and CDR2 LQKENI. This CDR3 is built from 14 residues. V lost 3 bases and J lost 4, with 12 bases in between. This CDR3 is CASSPAGFRETQYF. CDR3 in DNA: TGTGCCAGCTCACCGGCAGGGTTTAGAGAGACCCAGTACTTC.

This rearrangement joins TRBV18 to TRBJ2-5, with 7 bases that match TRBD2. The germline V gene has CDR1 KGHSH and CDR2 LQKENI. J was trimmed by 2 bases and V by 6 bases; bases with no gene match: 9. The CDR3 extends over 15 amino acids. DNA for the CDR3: TGTGCCAGCTCGAAACCGGGACTACGACAAGAGACCCAGTACTTC. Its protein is CASSKPGLRQETQYF.

CDR3 DNA sequence: TGTGCCAGTGGGCGCAGGCTCTCCTACAATGAGCAGTTCTTC. This sequence encodes CASGRRLSYNEQFF. The chain links TRBV19 to TRBJ2-1; D ambiguous. The V end was cut by 8 bases, the J end by 0 bases, with 11 bases between. From germline, CDR1 is LNHDA and CDR2 SQIVND (reference sequence). The CDR3 runs to 14 residues. Using reference TRBV19 and TRBJ2-1 for the parts outside the CDR3, the full variable domain is DGGITQSPKYLFRKEGQNVTLSCEQNLNHDAMYWYRQDPGQGLRLIYYSQIVNDFQKGDIAEGYSVSREKKESFPLTVTSAQKNPTAFYLCASGRRLSYNEQFFGPGTRLTVL.

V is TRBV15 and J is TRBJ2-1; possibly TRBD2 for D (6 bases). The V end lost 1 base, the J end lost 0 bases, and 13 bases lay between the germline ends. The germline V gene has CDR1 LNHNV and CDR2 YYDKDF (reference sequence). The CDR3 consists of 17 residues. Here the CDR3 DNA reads TGTGCCACCAGCAGAGGTGATAGCGGTCTCTCCTACAATGAGCAGTTCTTC. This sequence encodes CATSRGDSGLSYNEQFF. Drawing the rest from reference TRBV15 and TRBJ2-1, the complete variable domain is DAMVIQNPRYQVTQFGKPVTLSCSQTLNHNVMYWYQQKSSQAPKLLFHYYDKDFNNEADTPDNFQSRRPNTSFCFLDIRSPGLGDTAMYLCATSRGDSGLSYNEQFFGPGTRLTVL.

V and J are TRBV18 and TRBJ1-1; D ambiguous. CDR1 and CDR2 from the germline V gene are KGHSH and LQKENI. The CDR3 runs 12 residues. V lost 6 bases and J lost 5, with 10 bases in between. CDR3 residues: CASSSLGTEAFF. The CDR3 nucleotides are TGTGCCAGCTCCTCTCTCGGGACTGAAGCTTTCTTT.